The T cell receptor beta chain under discussion was sequenced for a study of T-cell memory formation after mild COVID-19. Study-wide background: Largely, the TCR clusters proved donor specific. Findings of the study overall: For second-wave clones that peaked at day 37, SARS-CoV-2 specificity went unverified. CD4/CD8 balance held among clones contracting day 15 to 85, and later expanders leaned CD4+. The appearance of some responding clones in pre-infection memory suggested that cross-reactive memory joined.

The trim removed 2 bases at V and 7 bases at J, leaving 4 bases unmatched. The CDR3 is made up of 15 amino acids. Germline values: CDR1 KGHSH, CDR2 LQKENI. TCRdb reanalysed the 5' RACE reads using MiXCR and keeps one entry per CDR3 protein. The sample carries over 250,000 distinct CDR3 sequences, 15% to 20% recorded once. There are a few counts of this clonotype. The antigen is undetermined. The sequenced sample was PBMCs or a T cell subset sorted from them (not recorded which). The rearrangement joins TRBV18 to TRBJ1-6; 8 bases map to TRBD1. This receptor was identified in a young man who had mild COVID-19 (a few samples of this study predate the infection). Cell type and time point are not known. CDR3 DNA: TGTGCCAGCTCACCAGGGGGACAGGAAAATTCACCCCTCCACTTT. It yields the protein CASSPGGQENSPLHF.